The 12 T cell receptor beta chains reported below all come from one sample, sequenced in a study of cytomegalovirus exposure and HLA in healthy donors. The PCR ran on 60 Vbeta and 13 Jbeta primers. Sequencing was performed with immunoSEQ multiplex PCR; in TCRdb, only in-frame clones are kept and a portion is missing. This table has fewer than 150,000 clones, 80% appearing once. The source material was PBMCs. These TCRs come from a man aged 25 to 45 in good health and CMV-seronegative.

V usage is TRBV7-6 and J usage is TRBJ2-1, with a possible D match to TRBD2 (6 bases). Per germline, CDR1 SGHVS and CDR2 FNYEAQ. V was shortened by 3 bases and J by 6 bases, with 24 bases between the two germline ends. CDR3 size: 18 residues. The CDR3 reads CASSFPLTGSRIGNEQFF. CDR3 sequence (DNA): TGTGCCAGCAGCTTCCCTCTCACCGGGAGCAGAATCGGCAATGAGCAGTTCTTC.

In its sample, this clone was seen a few times. V and J are TRBV6-6 and TRBJ2-3, with 9 bases matching TRBD2. The junction had 4 bases not matched to a gene; V was cut back by 7 bases and J by 11 bases. The CDR3 runs to 11 residues. CDR1 is MNHNY and CDR2 is SVGAGI in the germline V gene (reference sequence). The DNA of the CDR3 is TGTGCCAGCACCCTAGCGGGGCGGCAGTATTTT. This sequence encodes CASTLAGRQYF.

This chain joins TRBV13 and TRBJ1-5; D gene unclear. In germline, CDR1 is PRHDT, CDR2 FYEKMQ (reference sequence). The V and J ends lost 5 bases and 2 bases respectively, with 7 bases between them. The CDR3 contains 13 residues. This CDR3 reads CASSQRGNQPQHF. CDR3 coding DNA: TGTGCCAGCAGCCAGAGGGGCAATCAGCCCCAGCATTTT. Combining the CDR3 with reference TRBV13 and TRBJ1-5 gives the whole variable domain AAGVIQSPRHLIKEKRETATLKCYPIPRHDTVYWYQQGPGQDPQFLISFYEKMQSDKGSIPDRFSAQQFSDYHSELNMSSLELGDSALYFCASSQRGNQPQHFGDGTRLSIL.

This clone was recorded once. The gene calls are TRBV9 and TRBJ2-3; 11 bases are a match to TRBD2. Germline V gene sequence: CDR1 SGDLS, CDR2 YYNGEE. The J segment lost 6 bases and the V segment lost 2 bases, leaving 5 bases of the junction unmatched. This CDR3 spans 15 amino acids. The CDR3 region has the DNA TGTGCCAGCAGCGTTAGCGGGAGGGTCGGGGATACGCAGTATTTT. Translation gives CASSVSGRVGDTQYF.

The chain combines TRBV25-1 with TRBJ1-1; 8 nucleotides line up with TRBD1. J was trimmed by 5 bases and V by 6 bases; bases with no gene match: 14. Per the germline V gene, CDR1 is MGHDK and CDR2 is SYGVNS. CDR3 length: 16 amino acids. The CDR3 coding sequence is TGTGCCAGCAGCGGTACCGTGAGGACAGGGAAAACTGAAGCTTTCTTT. It is translated as CASSGTVRTGKTEAFF.

V gene TRBV18 combines with J gene TRBJ2-5, with 9 bases identical to TRBD1. CDR3 length: 13 amino acids. Germline CDR1 is KGHSH and CDR2 is LQKENI. Trimming cost V 11 bases and J 4 bases; bases outside gene matches: 8. For the CDR3, the DNA is TGTGCCGGCCTGTGGGGACAGGGAGAGACCCAGTACTTC. Its translation is CAGLWGQGETQYF.

This clone has just one count. The chain combines TRBV27 with TRBJ2-1; TRBD2 matches 8 bases. The CDR3 spans 17 residues. V trimming: 4 bases; J trimming: 3 bases; junction bases outside the gene matches: 11. The V gene's germline CDR1 is MNHEY and CDR2 SMNVEV (reference sequence). CDR3 residues: CASSSSLIAGYYNEQFF. Written as DNA, the CDR3 is TGTGCCAGCAGTTCCTCACTTATAGCGGGATACTACAATGAGCAGTTCTTC.

This clone has only one observation. The rearrangement joins TRBV29-1 to TRBJ2-5; TRBD2 is a possible D gene (5 bases). CDR1 is SQVTM, CDR2 ANQGSEA, per germline. V shed 0 bases and J shed 5 bases, with 10 bases lying between them. The CDR3 extends over 13 amino acids. The CDR3 reads CSVEDLPGETQYF. Here the CDR3 DNA reads TGCAGCGTTGAAGATTTGCCGGGGGAGACCCAGTACTTC. Variable domain in full (rest from reference TRBV29-1 and TRBJ2-5): SAVISQKPSRDICQRGTSLTIQCQVDSQVTMMFWYRQQPGQSLTLIATANQGSEATYESGFVIDKFPISRPNLTFSTLTVSNMSPEDSSIYLCSVEDLPGETQYFGPGTRLLVL.

The V and J genes are TRBV11-2 and TRBJ2-1; 7 bases align to TRBD2. The CDR3 extends over 16 amino acids. Germline CDR1 is SGHAT and CDR2 is FQNNGV. The J segment lost 6 bases and the V segment lost 0 bases, leaving 8 bases of the junction unmatched. The CDR3 coding sequence is TGTGCCAGCAGCTTAGATCCGGCGGGAGCCTCCAATGAGCAGTTCTTC. This translates into CASSLDPAGASNEQFF.

The rearrangement uses TRBV7-9 and TRBJ2-7; tentatively, D is TRBD1 (7 bases). The V gene lost 5 bases and the J gene lost 5 bases, with 16 bases spanning the gap. CDR1 is SEHNR, CDR2 FQNEAQ, per germline (reference sequence). The CDR3 loop spans 14 amino acids. This CDR3 reads CASSAGTAPHEQYF. The CDR3 region has the DNA TGTGCCAGCAGCGCGGGGACAGCCCCCCACGAGCAGTACTTC.

The chain combines TRBV28 with TRBJ2-1; no clear D. Germline loops: CDR1 MDHEN, CDR2 SYDVKM. V was shortened by 5 bases and J by 4 bases, with 15 bases between the two germline ends. The CDR3 sequence is 15 residues long. CDR3 loop: CASSQRAPPYNEQFF. The CDR3 bases are TGTGCCAGCAGTCAGCGAGCCCCTCCTTACAATGAGCAGTTCTTC. The full variable domain, rest sourced from reference TRBV28 and TRBJ2-1, is DVKVTQSSRYLVKRTGEKVFLECVQDMDHENMFWYRQDPGLGLRLIYFSYDVKMKEKGDIPEGYSVSREKKERFSLILESASTNQTSMYLCASSQRAPPYNEQFFGPGTRLTVL.

Remarks on this clone: At one of its ends the junction is not consistent with the germline gene, which may arise from a read error. V and J are TRBV27 and TRBJ2-3; 7 nucleotides line up with TRBD1. This CDR3 has 17 residues. CDR1 and CDR2 from the germline V gene are MNHEY and SMNVEV (reference sequence). The CDR3 DNA is TGTGCCAGCAGTTTATGGGGATCCGACAGGGCTGCAGATCCGCAGTATTTT. Its translation: CASSLWGSDRAADPQYF.